Presented here are 30 T cell receptor beta chains from one specimen sequenced in a study of monozygotic twins with inflammatory bowel disease (dated by TCRdb to the late 2010s). Library creation used 5' RACE. Sequencing was performed on an Illumina HiSeq 2500. The reads, reprocessed by TCRdb, yield one row per CDR3 protein sequence and no DNA. In this sample's table one finds about 440,000 distinct CDR3 sequences. Of the sample, roughly 2.2% falls within the top ten clones. The sequenced material came from blood. These receptors all stem from a human donor with ulcerative colitis or Crohn's disease, or a healthy co-twin of an affected twin (not recorded which).

The chain is built from TRBV12-3 or TRBV12-4 and TRBJ2-6. This CDR3 spans 13 amino acids. CDR3: CASSSSGANVLTF.

The CDR3: CASSYSGLVEDTIYF. V is TRBV6-5 and J is TRBJ1-3. CDR3 size: 15 residues. The germline V gene has CDR1 MNHEY and CDR2 SVGAGI.

The J gene is TRBJ1-1, the V gene TRBV5-6; checking the TCRdb D call of TRBD1 is not possible without DNA. The CDR3 sequence is 15 residues long. Looked up from germline, CDR1 is SGHDT and CDR2 is YYEEEE. The CDR3 loop is CASSRRDTWNTEAFF.

This sequence joins TRBV20-1 and TRBJ1-5. Germline CDR1 DFQATT, CDR2 SNEGSKA (reference sequence). The CDR3 contains 16 residues. The CDR3 sequence is CSALAGGGWGNQPQHF.

The genes are TRBV7-3 and TRBJ2-3. Germline V gives CDR1 SGHTA, CDR2 FQGTGA. This CDR3 has 13 amino acids. This chain's CDR3 is CASSLTRADTQYF. The full variable domain, its missing parts supplied by reference TRBV7-3 and TRBJ2-3, is GAGVSQTPSNKVTEKGKYVELRCDPISGHTALYWYRQSLGQGPEFLIYFQGTGAADDSGLPNDRFFAVRPEGSVSTLKIQRTERGDSAVYLCASSLTRADTQYFGPGTRLTVL.

V usage is TRBV18 and J usage is TRBJ2-3; TCRdb calls TRBD1, which cannot be checked without DNA. The length of the CDR3 is 16 residues. Germline CDR1 and CDR2: KGHSH and LQKENI. CDR3 sequence reads: CASSPRTGGALDTQYF.

V and J are TRBV7-3 and TRBJ2-1; TCRdb outputs TRBD2, but without DNA this stays unchecked. The CDR3 is 16 amino acids. Germline CDR1 is SGHTA and CDR2 is FQGTGA. The CDR3: CASSSVAGGDFNEQFF.

The V and J genes are TRBV30 and TRBJ1-1; checking the TCRdb D call of TRBD1 is not possible without DNA. CDR1 is GTSNPN, CDR2 SVGIG, per germline (reference sequence). The CDR3 sequence is 13 residues long. The CDR3 region is CAWAWGANTEAFF.

The chain combines TRBV18 with TRBJ2-5; TCRdb's D call, TRBD2, is unchecked because there is no DNA. CDR1 and CDR2 (germline): KGHSH, LQKENI. The CDR3 contains 13 residues. CDR3 sequence: CASQRSKQETQYF. The whole variable domain, remainder taken from reference TRBV18 and TRBJ2-5, is NAGVMQNPRHLVRRRGQEARLRCSPMKGHSHVYWYRQLPEEGLKFMVYLQKENIIDESGMPKERFSAEFPKEGPSILRIQQVVRGDSAAYFCASQRSKQETQYFGPGTRLLVL.

J is TRBJ2-7 and V is TRBV11-2; lacking DNA, the TRBD1 call made by TCRdb goes unchecked. The length of the CDR3 is 18 residues. The germline CDR1 and CDR2 sequences are SGHAT and FQNNGV. The CDR3 protein is CASSLEASGGSLFGEQYF.

The chain links TRBV20-1 to TRBJ2-1; TCRdb's D call of TRBD2 is untestable without DNA. The germline CDR1 and CDR2 sequences are DFQATT and SNEGSKA (reference sequence). This CDR3 comprises 15 residues. The CDR3: CSASPPRVSYNEQFF.

The chain combines TRBV27 with TRBJ2-3. The length of the CDR3 is 13 residues. Germline CDR1 is MNHEY and CDR2 is SMNVEV (reference sequence). CDR3 sequence: CASSFLEDRTQYF.

This sequence joins TRBV29-1 and TRBJ2-7; TCRdb names TRBD1, which stays unverified in the absence of DNA. The CDR3 length is 13 residues. Germline CDR1 is SQVTM and CDR2 is ANQGSEA. The CDR3 reads CSVGTGGPYEQYF.

The chain recombines TRBV6-2 or TRBV6-3 with TRBJ2-3; lacking DNA, the TRBD2 call made by TCRdb goes unchecked. CDR1 is MNHEY, CDR2 SVGEGT, per germline. The CDR3 runs 16 residues. The CDR3 spells CASTPTLAGGGDTQYF.

The chain combines TRBV28 with TRBJ2-7. The CDR3 length is 13 residues. The germline V gene has CDR1 MDHEN and CDR2 SYDVKM. This chain's CDR3 is CASIPGPTYEQYF. The variable domain in full, with the rest retrieved from reference TRBV28 and TRBJ2-7, is DVKVTQSSRYLVKRTGEKVFLECVQDMDHENMFWYRQDPGLGLRLIYFSYDVKMKEKGDIPEGYSVSREKKERFSLILESASTNQTSMYLCASIPGPTYEQYFGPGTRLTVT.

The rearrangement links TRBV10-3 to TRBJ2-7; TCRdb's D gene call, TRBD2, goes unchecked for lack of DNA. The CDR3 runs 15 residues. Germline assignment: CDR1 ENHRY and CDR2 SYGVKD. The CDR3 reads CAISDGLLSSYEQYF.

The chain has TRBV3-1 and TRBJ2-2; the TCRdb D gene call, TRBD1, has no DNA to confirm it. The CDR3 totals 11 residues. From germline, CDR1 is LGHDT and CDR2 YNNKEL (reference sequence). The CDR3: CASGTGRRLFF.

This chain links TRBV5-6 with TRBJ1-1; lacking DNA, the TRBD1 call made by TCRdb goes unchecked. The CDR3 runs to 14 residues. Looked up from germline, CDR1 is SGHDT and CDR2 is YYEEEE. This CDR3 reads CASSLWQGNTEAFF.

This chain links TRBV4-1 with TRBJ1-1. The V gene's germline CDR1 is MGHRA and CDR2 YSYEKL. The CDR3 length is 14 residues. Here the CDR3 reads CASSQDMGNTEAFF.

This rearrangement joins TRBV28 to TRBJ2-7; TCRdb lists TRBD1, though no DNA is available to test this call. CDR3 length: 14 amino acids. The germline V gene encodes CDR1 MDHEN and CDR2 SYDVKM. The CDR3 is CASLSRDRSYEQYF.

The rearrangement joins TRBV5-1 to TRBJ2-2; TCRdb names TRBD2, which stays unverified in the absence of DNA. CDR1 is SGHRS, CDR2 YFSETQ, per germline. The CDR3 is 16 amino acids. The CDR3 reads CASSLVEGLNTGELFF. The full variable domain, its missing parts supplied by reference TRBV5-1 and TRBJ2-2, is KAGVTQTPRYLIKTRGQQVTLSCSPISGHRSVSWYQQTPGQGLQFLFEYFSETQRNKGNFPGRFSGRQFSNSRSEMNVSTLELGDSALYLCASSLVEGLNTGELFFGEGSRLTVL.

The genes are TRBV9 and TRBJ1-2; TCRdb's D gene call, TRBD1, goes unchecked for lack of DNA. Germline CDR1 reads SGDLS; CDR2 reads YYNGEE. The CDR3 runs 14 residues. The CDR3 sequence: CASSVEDREYGYTF.

The CDR3 loop is CAWSRQVQETQYF. This sequence joins TRBV30 and TRBJ2-5. In germline, CDR1 is GTSNPN, CDR2 SVGIG (reference sequence). CDR3 length equals 13 residues.

The J gene is TRBJ2-5, the V gene TRBV5-1; absent DNA, TCRdb's TRBD2 call cannot be checked. The CDR3 extends over 14 amino acids. Germline CDR1 is SGHRS and CDR2 is YFSETQ. CDR3 in amino acids: CASSLERGEETQYF. Based on the CDR3 plus reference TRBV5-1 and TRBJ2-5, the full variable domain is KAGVTQTPRYLIKTRGQQVTLSCSPISGHRSVSWYQQTPGQGLQFLFEYFSETQRNKGNFPGRFSGRQFSNSRSEMNVSTLELGDSALYLCASSLERGEETQYFGPGTRLLVL.

V gene TRBV7-9 combines with J gene TRBJ2-7; TCRdb's D gene call, TRBD1, goes unchecked for lack of DNA. The CDR3 extends over 14 amino acids. In germline, CDR1 is SEHNR, CDR2 FQNEAQ (reference sequence). CDR3 sequence: CASSLQGANHEQYF.

This chain uses TRBV24-1 with TRBJ2-1; TCRdb names TRBD2, which stays unverified in the absence of DNA. In germline, CDR1 is KGHDR, CDR2 SFDVKD. There are 14 residues in the CDR3. CDR3 amino acids: CATSGPGLAREQFF.

The chain combines TRBV28 with TRBJ2-2; TCRdb names TRBD2, which stays unverified in the absence of DNA. The CDR3 spans 15 residues. Germline CDR1 and CDR2: MDHEN and SYDVKM. The CDR3: CASSLLGRNTGELFF.

The V and J genes are TRBV20-1 and TRBJ2-7. The CDR3 covers 14 residues. Germline V gene data show CDR1 as DFQATT and CDR2 as SNEGSKA (reference sequence). This CDR3 reads CSARDASGDKEQYF.

CDR3 protein: CATSDSESWNQPQHF. The rearrangement links TRBV24-1 to TRBJ1-5. The CDR3 loop spans 15 amino acids. Germline lookup yields CDR1 KGHDR and CDR2 SFDVKD.

The chain uses TRBV5-4 and TRBJ2-2; TCRdb's D call of TRBD1 is untestable without DNA. The CDR3 sequence is 14 residues long. The germline V gene encodes CDR1 SGHNT and CDR2 YYREEE (reference sequence). The CDR3 spells CASSLRTEPGELFF.